These 12 T cell receptor beta chains came from one sample sequenced in a study of T cell changes during pregnancy in multiple sclerosis. Method: immunoSEQ multiplex PCR; TCRdb's copy keeps in-frame clones and lacks some. Among about 94,000 clones listed, over 85% were seen once. The specimen comprised peripheral blood, sampled after pregnancy. These TCRs come from a female donor with multiple sclerosis, enrolled in a pregnancy study.

V and J are TRBV25-1 and TRBJ2-7; maybe TRBD2 (5 bases). Per germline, CDR1 MGHDK and CDR2 SYGVNS. V shed 6 bases and J shed 0 bases, with 12 bases lying between them. The length of the CDR3 is 14 residues. The CDR3 loop reads CASRGLDDSYEQYF. The DNA for the CDR3 is TGTGCCAGCAGAGGACTGGATGACTCCTACGAGCAGTACTTC.

The V gene is TRBV7-3, the J gene TRBJ2-3; 7 bases are a match to TRBD1. Germline-derived CDR1 and CDR2 are SGHTA and FQGTGA. With 5 bases clipped from V and 0 bases from J, the junction kept 5 bases outside the gene matches. CDR3 length: 15 residues. CDR3 protein: CASSPGQASTDTQYF. The CDR3 DNA follows: TGTGCCAGCAGCCCCGGACAGGCCAGCACAGATACGCAGTATTTT.

V and J are TRBV13 and TRBJ2-3, with a weak D call TRBD2 (5 bases). Germline loops: CDR1 PRHDT, CDR2 FYEKMQ (reference sequence). The V gene lost 5 bases and the J gene lost 2 bases, with 17 bases spanning the gap. The CDR3 totals 16 residues. CDR3 loop: CASSPLGVSYTDTQYF. Written as DNA, the CDR3 is TGTGCCAGCAGCCCCCTCGGGGTTTCTTACACAGATACGCAGTATTTT.

This clone appeared once. The chain is built from TRBV6-4 and TRBJ1-1; D unresolved. V lost 4 bases, J lost 0 bases, and 12 bases lay in between. Germline CDR1 reads MRHNA; CDR2 reads SNTAGT. The CDR3 runs to 15 residues. CDR3 nucleotide sequence: TGTGCCAGCAGTGCGGGGTATCCCATGAACACTGAAGCTTTCTTT. Amino acids: CASSAGYPMNTEAFF.

The V call is TRBV6-1, the J call TRBJ1-4, with D perhaps TRBD1 (5 bases). CDR1 is MNHNS, CDR2 SASEGT, per germline. V lost 2 bases, J lost 10 bases, and 11 bases lay in between. The CDR3 covers 13 residues. The CDR3 spells CASSESMGGKLFF. CDR3 nucleotides: TGTGCCAGCAGTGAATCGATGGGGGGAAAACTGTTTTTT.

The J gene is TRBJ2-5, the V gene TRBV7-9; 10 positions match TRBD2. This CDR3 contains 14 residues. The trim removed 5 bases at V and 4 bases at J, leaving 4 bases unmatched. Looked up from germline, CDR1 is SEHNR and CDR2 is FQNEAQ (reference sequence). CDR3 in amino acids: CASSPSGGRETQYF. The CDR3 DNA follows: TGTGCCAGCAGCCCTAGCGGGGGCCGAGAGACCCAGTACTTC.

This clone was found once. The chain carries TRBV27 and TRBJ1-5; D may be TRBD1 (6 bases). Germline loops: CDR1 MNHEY, CDR2 SMNVEV (reference sequence). Trimming took off 6 bases at V and 2 bases at J, with 14 bases between the two ends. The CDR3 runs to 15 residues. CDR3 coding DNA: TGTGCCAGCAGCCCCCGGGGGGCGCGCAATCAGCCCCAGCATTTT. The encoded protein is CASSPRGARNQPQHF.

The chain has TRBV7-9 and TRBJ2-5; 11 bases align to TRBD2. The ends lost 6 bases at V and 3 bases at J; junction bases unmatched: 0. The CDR3 consists of 13 residues. Germline-derived CDR1 and CDR2 are SEHNR and FQNEAQ (reference sequence). CDR3 sequence: CASRTSGEETQYF. CDR3 DNA sequence: TGTGCCAGCAGGACTAGCGGGGAAGAGACCCAGTACTTC.

This chain uses TRBV6-1 with TRBJ2-1, with 16 positions matching TRBD2. The V segment lost 4 bases and the J segment 3 bases; nucleotides outside the gene matches: 6. Germline CDR1 is MNHNS and CDR2 is SASEGT. The CDR3 is 18 residues long. The CDR3 DNA reads as TGTGCCAGCAGTGGGGGACTAGCGGGAGGGCCGGACTACAATGAGCAGTTCTTC. Its translation: CASSGGLAGGPDYNEQFF.

The chain carries TRBV29-1 and TRBJ2-1, with TRBD2 matching 7 bases. This CDR3 comprises 16 residues. In germline, CDR1 is SQVTM, CDR2 ANQGSEA. Trimming removed 6 bases from V and 3 bases from J; junction bases left unmatched: 14. The CDR3 coding sequence is TGCAGCGTAGACTGGGGCATAATAGCGGGCTACAATGAGCAGTTCTTC. Translated, it gives CSVDWGIIAGYNEQFF.

The sample holds one count of this clone. The rearrangement uses TRBV9 and TRBJ2-2, with 9 bases aligning to TRBD2. The V gene's germline CDR1 is SGDLS and CDR2 YYNGEE. The CDR3 is 17 residues long. V shed 0 bases, J shed 4 bases, and the junction held 7 bases outside the gene matches. DNA for the CDR3: TGTGCCAGCAGCGTAGCCCCCAGCGGGGGGAGCACCGGGGAGCTGTTTTTT. Encoded protein: CASSVAPSGGSTGELFF. Filled out from reference TRBV9 and TRBJ2-2, the complete variable domain reads DSGVTQTPKHLITATGQRVTLRCSPRSGDLSVYWYQQSLDQGLQFLIQYYNGEERAKGNILERFSAQQFPDLHSELNLSSLELGDSALYFCASSVAPSGGSTGELFFGEGSRLTVL.

The CDR3 coding sequence is TGTGCCAGCAGCTTGACAGGACCTCAAGAGACCCAGTACTTC. It encodes CASSLTGPQETQYF. V gene TRBV7-9 combines with J gene TRBJ2-5; maybe TRBD1 (6 bases). Germline V gene lookup returns CDR1 SEHNR and CDR2 FQNEAQ (reference sequence). The V gene lost 3 bases and the J gene lost 2 bases, with 10 bases spanning the gap. This CDR3 region has 14 residues.